One sample yielded the 16 T cell receptor beta chains listed below, sequenced in a study of T cells in Graves' hyperthyroidism and ophthalmopathy. From RNA transcripts, TCR beta CDR3 regions were amplified. An initial round of RT-PCR targeting the TCR CDR3 relied on the HTBI primer set. TCRdb reanalysed the multiplex PCR reads using MiXCR and keeps one entry per CDR3 protein. The sample carries some 720,000 distinct CDR3 sequences, 16% recorded once. Sequenced sample: blood. These TCRs come from a man between 18 and 35 years old with Graves' hyperthyroidism.

The V and J genes are TRBV20-1 and TRBJ2-1; D not resolved. CDR1 is DFQATT and CDR2 is SNEGSKA in the germline V gene (reference sequence). Trimming removed 7 bases from V and 0 bases from J, with 10 bases in between. The CDR3 is made up of 13 amino acids. CDR3 DNA sequence: TGCAGTGGGTACCATAGCTCCTACAATGAGCAGTTCTTC. Residues: CSGYHSSYNEQFF.

This clonotype was seen repeatedly, ten times or more. CDR3 sequence (DNA): TGCAGTGCTAGAGAGTCGGGACAGGTCTCCTACGAGCAGTACTTC. This codes for CSARESGQVSYEQYF. The chain uses TRBV20-1 and TRBJ2-7; TRBD1 matches at 8 bases. The CDR3 contains 15 residues. J lost 0 bases, V lost 0 bases, and 4 bases had no gene match. From germline, CDR1 is DFQATT and CDR2 SNEGSKA (reference sequence).

V is TRBV18 and J is TRBJ2-1, with 11 bases that match TRBD2. Germline lookup yields CDR1 KGHSH and CDR2 LQKENI. The CDR3 is 16 residues long. V gave up 1 base and J gave up 3 bases; unmatched junction bases: 2. CDR3: CASSPRTSGFYNEQFF. The CDR3 DNA reads as TGTGCCAGCTCACCACGGACTAGCGGGTTCTACAATGAGCAGTTCTTC.

V usage is TRBV2 and J usage is TRBJ1-6, with D perhaps matching TRBD1 (5 bases). This CDR3 is 15 amino acids long. Trimming left V 5 bases short and J 6 bases short, with 14 bases between. From germline, CDR1 is SNHLY and CDR2 FYNNEI. For the CDR3, the DNA is TGTGCCAGCAGTCAGGCCGGGGGGTTTAATTCACCCCTCCACTTT. Translating gives CASSQAGGFNSPLHF.

At least ten counts were recorded for this clonotype. The CDR3 region has the DNA TGTGCCAGCAGTTACAAGGCAGGGTACAATGAGCAGTTCTTC. Encoded protein: CASSYKAGYNEQFF. V usage is TRBV6-2 or TRBV6-3 and J usage is TRBJ2-1; tentative D call: TRBD1 (5 bases). Between the trimmed V and J ends, which lost 2 bases and 4 bases, there was a span of 9 bases. This CDR3 has 14 residues. From germline, CDR1 is MNHEY and CDR2 SVGEGT.

This clonotype was detected a few times. The gene calls are TRBV6-9 and TRBJ1-5; D is undetermined. The CDR3 is 14 amino acids. The germline gives CDR1 MNHGY, CDR2 SVAAGI. V was cut by 5 bases and J by 6 bases, with 14 bases left in between. CDR3 region: CASSNPRGGQPQHF. In DNA form, the CDR3 reads TGTGCCAGCAGTAATCCCCGGGGAGGTCAGCCCCAGCATTTT.

This clonotype was seen only a few times. The gene calls are TRBV29-1 and TRBJ2-1; D gene uncertain. CDR3 length equals 13 residues. The germline V gene encodes CDR1 SQVTM and CDR2 ANQGSEA. V lost 6 bases to trimming and J lost 2 bases, with 11 bases between them. CDR3 nucleotide sequence: TGCAGCGTGCCAGGTCACCCCTACAATGAGCAGTTCTTC. Protein: CSVPGHPYNEQFF.

This clonotype was detected ten times or more. The CDR3 loop is CASRREGRSSTEAFF. The CDR3 nucleotides are TGTGCCAGCAGACGGGAAGGACGGTCGAGCACTGAAGCTTTCTTT. This chain connects TRBV3-1 to TRBJ1-1; D is unclear. Germline values: CDR1 LGHDT, CDR2 YNNKEL (reference sequence). The CDR3 sequence is 15 residues long. V was clipped by 6 bases and J by 4 bases, with 18 bases between them.

V is TRBV4-1 and J is TRBJ1-1; D possibly corresponds to TRBD1 (6 bases). The CDR3 runs to 14 residues. Deletions cut 7 bases from V and 2 bases from J, with 14 bases between. Germline assignment: CDR1 MGHRA and CDR2 YSYEKL. CDR3 amino acids: CASTFRTVNTEAFF. For the CDR3, the DNA is TGCGCCAGCACCTTCAGGACAGTAAACACTGAAGCTTTCTTT.

This chain joins TRBV19 and TRBJ2-3, with 7 positions matching TRBD2. In germline, CDR1 is LNHDA, CDR2 SQIVND (reference sequence). V was clipped by 6 bases and J by 1 base; unmatched bases: 19. CDR3 length equals 19 residues. The CDR3 sequence is CASSGRWRSVVSGTDTQYF. In DNA, the CDR3 is TGTGCCAGTAGCGGGAGGTGGAGATCCGTTGTTTCGGGCACAGATACGCAGTATTTT.

This clonotype was detected many times. The rearrangement uses TRBV5-1 and TRBJ1-2; the D gene is possibly TRBD1 (6 bases). In germline, CDR1 is SGHRS, CDR2 YFSETQ. This CDR3 contains 14 residues. V was cut by 3 bases and J by 4 bases, with 13 bases left in between. The CDR3 sequence is CASSWDKNSYGYTF. The CDR3, as DNA: TGCGCCAGCAGCTGGGACAAAAACTCCTATGGCTACACCTTC.

This clonotype has at least ten counts. The rearrangement uses TRBV24-1 and TRBJ2-1; perhaps TRBD1 as D (6 bases). Germline V lookup: CDR1 KGHDR, CDR2 SFDVKD. This CDR3 has 13 residues. V lost 4 bases, J lost 10 bases, and 13 bases lay in between. The CDR3 is CATSEEQGNEQFF. CDR3 bases: TGTGCCACCAGTGAGGAACAGGGAAACGAGCAGTTCTTC.

This clonotype was detected ten times or more. The chain recombines TRBV28 with TRBJ2-7, with 8 bases identical to TRBD2. Unmatched junction bases numbered 3, after V lost 7 bases and J lost 1 base. The germline CDR1 and CDR2 sequences are MDHEN and SYDVKM. The CDR3 runs to 13 residues. CDR3 in DNA: TGTGCCAGCACCCCGGGGGGGTCCTACGAGCAGTACTTC. Encoded protein: CASTPGGSYEQYF.

This clonotype was counted between two and nine times. This chain links TRBV20-1 with TRBJ2-3; 10 nucleotides match TRBD2. The CDR3 runs 15 residues. V lost 2 bases and J lost 5; bases outside the gene matches: 7. CDR1 is DFQATT and CDR2 is SNEGSKA in the germline V gene (reference sequence). The CDR3 nucleotides read TGCAGTGCTAGACTAGCGGGAGTTTATGGAGATACGCAGTATTTT. Protein sequence: CSARLAGVYGDTQYF.

As concerns this clonotype: This clone may be a read error of a much larger clone one base away. This chain joins TRBV2 and TRBJ1-1; 9 bases agree with TRBD1. V lost 6 bases, J lost 8 bases, and 1 base stayed unmatched. The CDR3 runs 11 residues. Germline lookup yields CDR1 SNHLY and CDR2 FYNNEI. The CDR3 DNA sequence: TGTGCCAGCAGGGGGACAGGGGAAGCTTTCTTT. It codes for CASRGTGEAFF.

This chain uses TRBV19 with TRBJ2-7; D is possibly TRBD1 (5 bases). The V end lost 4 bases, the J end lost 9 bases, and 16 bases lay between the germline ends. Germline V CDR1 and CDR2: LNHDA, SQIVND (reference sequence). The CDR3 loop spans 13 amino acids. CDR3 loop: CASSRQGANGQYF. CDR3 DNA sequence: TGTGCCAGTAGTAGGCAGGGTGCGAACGGGCAGTACTTC.